This T cell receptor (beta chain) was found in a study of cytomegalovirus exposure and HLA in healthy donors. Points on this clone: Antigen specificity is unknown.

Whole-study findings and limits: Many donors shared some public TCRs, even though most TCR sequences were rare. Reports indicated that the classifier achieved high specificity and sensitivity in diagnosing cytomegalovirus status.

CDR3 length: 13 residues. V lost 3 bases and J 3 bases, leaving 9 bases between the germline ends. CDR1 and CDR2 from the germline V gene are SGHRS and YFSETQ. PCR amplification relied on 60 Vbeta primers (plus 13 Jbeta primers). The data were produced by immunoSEQ multiplex PCR, yet TCRdb's version contains in-frame clones alone and is incomplete. The data show fewer than 150,000 clones, roughly 76% seen once. Sequenced: PBMCs. The TCR was taken from a human donor in good health. The chain joins TRBV5-1 to TRBJ1-1, with no clear D. CDR3 sequence: CASSYGVDTEAFF. CDR3 nucleotide sequence: TGCGCCAGCAGCTACGGGGTGGACACTGAAGCTTTCTTT.